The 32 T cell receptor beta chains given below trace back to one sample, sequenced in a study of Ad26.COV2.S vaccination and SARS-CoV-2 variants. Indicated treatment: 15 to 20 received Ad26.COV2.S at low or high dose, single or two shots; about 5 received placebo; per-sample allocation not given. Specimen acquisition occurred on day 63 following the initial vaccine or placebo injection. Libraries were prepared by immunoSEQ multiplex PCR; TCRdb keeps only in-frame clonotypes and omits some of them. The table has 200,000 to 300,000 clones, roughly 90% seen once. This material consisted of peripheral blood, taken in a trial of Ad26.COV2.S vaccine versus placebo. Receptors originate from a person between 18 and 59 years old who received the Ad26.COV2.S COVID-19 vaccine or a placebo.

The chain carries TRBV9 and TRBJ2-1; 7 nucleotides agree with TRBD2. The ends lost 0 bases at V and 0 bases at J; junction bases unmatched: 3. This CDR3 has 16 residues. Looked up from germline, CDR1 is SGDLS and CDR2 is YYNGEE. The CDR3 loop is CASSVGAGTSYNEQFF. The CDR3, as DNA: TGTGCCAGCAGCGTAGGAGCGGGGACCTCCTACAATGAGCAGTTCTTC.

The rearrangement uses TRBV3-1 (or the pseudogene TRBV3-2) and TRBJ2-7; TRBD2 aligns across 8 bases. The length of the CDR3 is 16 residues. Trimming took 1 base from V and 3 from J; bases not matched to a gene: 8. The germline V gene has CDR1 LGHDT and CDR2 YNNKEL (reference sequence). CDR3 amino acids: CASSQGASGRVYEQYF. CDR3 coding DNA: TGTGCCAGCAGCCAAGGGGCTAGCGGGCGAGTCTACGAGCAGTACTTC.

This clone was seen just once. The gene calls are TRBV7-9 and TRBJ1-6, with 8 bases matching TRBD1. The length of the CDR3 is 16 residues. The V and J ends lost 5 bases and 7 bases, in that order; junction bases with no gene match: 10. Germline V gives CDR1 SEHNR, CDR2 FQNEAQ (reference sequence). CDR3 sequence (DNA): TGTGCCAGCAGCCTACTGACAGGGGCGGGAAATTCACCCCTCCACTTT. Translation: CASSLLTGAGNSPLHF.

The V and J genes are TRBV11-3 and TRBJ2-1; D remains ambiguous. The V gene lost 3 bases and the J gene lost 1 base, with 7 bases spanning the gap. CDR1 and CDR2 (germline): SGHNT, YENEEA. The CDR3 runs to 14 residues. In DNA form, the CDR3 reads TGTGCCAGCAGCTTCTCGAGTTCCTACAATGAGCAGTTCTTC. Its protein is CASSFSSSYNEQFF.

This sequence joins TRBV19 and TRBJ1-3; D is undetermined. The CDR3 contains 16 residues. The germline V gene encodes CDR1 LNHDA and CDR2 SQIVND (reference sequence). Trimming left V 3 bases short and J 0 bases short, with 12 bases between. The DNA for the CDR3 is TGTGCCAGTAGTATGTCGCGCGGCCTCTCTGGAAACACCATATATTTT. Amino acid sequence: CASSMSRGLSGNTIYF.

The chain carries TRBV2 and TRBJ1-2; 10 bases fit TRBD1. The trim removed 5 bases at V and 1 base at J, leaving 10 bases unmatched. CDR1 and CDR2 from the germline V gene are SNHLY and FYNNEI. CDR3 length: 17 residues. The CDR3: CASSNGQGVKINYGYTF. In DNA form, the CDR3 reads TGTGCCAGCAGTAACGGACAGGGGGTGAAAATTAACTATGGCTACACCTTC.

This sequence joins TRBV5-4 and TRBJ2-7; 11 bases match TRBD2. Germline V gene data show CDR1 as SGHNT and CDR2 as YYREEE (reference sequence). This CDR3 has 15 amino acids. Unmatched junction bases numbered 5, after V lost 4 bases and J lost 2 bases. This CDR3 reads CASSPGLADTYEQYF. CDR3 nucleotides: TGTGCCAGCAGCCCGGGACTAGCGGACACCTACGAGCAGTACTTC.

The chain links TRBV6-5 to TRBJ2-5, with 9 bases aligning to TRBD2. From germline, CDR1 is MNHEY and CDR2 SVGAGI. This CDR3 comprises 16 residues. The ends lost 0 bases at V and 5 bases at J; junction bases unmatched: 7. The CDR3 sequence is CASSYSASGIWETQYF. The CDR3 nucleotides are TGTGCCAGCAGTTACTCGGCTAGCGGGATTTGGGAGACCCAGTACTTC.

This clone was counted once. DNA of the CDR3: TGTGCCAGCAGCCCGGGGCAGGGAGAAGGTGAGCAGTTCTTC. Amino acid sequence: CASSPGQGEGEQFF. V is TRBV7-2 and J is TRBJ2-1; the D gene could be TRBD1 or TRBD2 (5 bases each). Germline V gives CDR1 SGHTA, CDR2 FQGNSA. This CDR3 has 14 residues. V lost 5 bases and J 9 bases, leaving 17 bases between the germline ends.

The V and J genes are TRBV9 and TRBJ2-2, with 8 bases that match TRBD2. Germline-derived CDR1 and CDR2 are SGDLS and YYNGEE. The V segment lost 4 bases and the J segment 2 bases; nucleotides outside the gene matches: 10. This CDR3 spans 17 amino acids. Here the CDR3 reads CASSTQTSGGNTGELFF. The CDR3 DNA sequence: TGTGCCAGCAGCACCCAAACTAGCGGCGGTAACACCGGGGAGCTGTTTTTT.

This CDR3 is CASSESDRGTTEAFF. The DNA of the CDR3 is TGTGCCAGCAGTGAATCTGACAGGGGGACCACTGAAGCTTTCTTT. The V gene is TRBV25-1, the J gene TRBJ1-1; 9 bases fit TRBD1. V shed 1 base and J 4 bases; nucleotides not matched to a gene: 4. Germline V gene lookup returns CDR1 MGHDK and CDR2 SYGVNS. The CDR3 runs to 15 residues.

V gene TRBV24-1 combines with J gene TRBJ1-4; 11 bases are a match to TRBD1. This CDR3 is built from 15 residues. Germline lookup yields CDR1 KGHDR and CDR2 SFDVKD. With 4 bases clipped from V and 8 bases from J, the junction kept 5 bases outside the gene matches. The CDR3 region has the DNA TGTGCCACCAGTGACCCGGGACAGGGGGTAGAAAAACTGTTTTTT. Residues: CATSDPGQGVEKLFF.

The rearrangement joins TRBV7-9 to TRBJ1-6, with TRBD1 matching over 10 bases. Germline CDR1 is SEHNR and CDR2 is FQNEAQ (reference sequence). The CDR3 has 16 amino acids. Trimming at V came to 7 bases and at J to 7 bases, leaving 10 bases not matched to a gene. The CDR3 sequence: CASTLLLGQGNSPLHF. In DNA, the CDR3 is TGTGCCAGCACCCTCCTTTTGGGACAGGGGAATTCACCCCTCCACTTT.

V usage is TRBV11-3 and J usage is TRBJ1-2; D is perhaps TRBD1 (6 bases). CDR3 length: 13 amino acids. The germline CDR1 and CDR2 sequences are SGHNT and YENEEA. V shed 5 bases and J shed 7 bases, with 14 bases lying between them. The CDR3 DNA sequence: TGTGCCAGCAGCCGAGGGGGGGCCAGTGGCTACACCTTC. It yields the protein CASSRGGASGYTF. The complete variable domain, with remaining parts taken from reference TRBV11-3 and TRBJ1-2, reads EAGVVQSPRYKIIEKKQPVAFWCNPISGHNTLYWYLQNLGQGPELLIRYENEEAVDDSQLPKDRFSAERLKGVDSTLKIQPAELGDSAVYLCASSRGGASGYTFGSGTRLTVV.

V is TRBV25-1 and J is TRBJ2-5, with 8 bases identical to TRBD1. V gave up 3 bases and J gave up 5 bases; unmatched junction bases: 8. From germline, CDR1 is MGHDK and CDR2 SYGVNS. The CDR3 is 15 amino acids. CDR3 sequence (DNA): TGTGCCAGCAGTGACACCCGGACAGGGTTGGAGACCCAGTACTTC. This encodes CASSDTRTGLETQYF.

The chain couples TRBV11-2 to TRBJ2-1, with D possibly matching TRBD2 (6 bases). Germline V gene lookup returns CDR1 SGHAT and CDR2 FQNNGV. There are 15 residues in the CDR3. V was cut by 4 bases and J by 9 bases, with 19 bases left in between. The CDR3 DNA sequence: TGTGCCAGCAGCTCGGACTACGACCTTGCATTTGAGCAGTTCTTC. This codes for CASSSDYDLAFEQFF.

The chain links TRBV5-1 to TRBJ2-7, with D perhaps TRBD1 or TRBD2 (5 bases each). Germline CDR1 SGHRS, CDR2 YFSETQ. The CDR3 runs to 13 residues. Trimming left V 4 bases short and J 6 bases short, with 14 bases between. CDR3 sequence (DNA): TGCGCCAGCAGCACAACGGGGCTTACCGAGCAGTACTTC. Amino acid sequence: CASSTTGLTEQYF.

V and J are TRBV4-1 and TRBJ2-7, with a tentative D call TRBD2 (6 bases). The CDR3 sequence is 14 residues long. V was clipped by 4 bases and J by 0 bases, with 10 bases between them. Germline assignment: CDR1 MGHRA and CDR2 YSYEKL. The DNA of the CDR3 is TGCGCCAGCAGCCCCACCGGGGGCTCCTACGAGCAGTACTTC. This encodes CASSPTGGSYEQYF.

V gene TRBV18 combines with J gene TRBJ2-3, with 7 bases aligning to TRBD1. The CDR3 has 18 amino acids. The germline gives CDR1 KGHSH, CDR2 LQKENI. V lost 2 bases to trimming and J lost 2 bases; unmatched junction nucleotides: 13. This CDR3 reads CASSPLAGGSGVTDTQYF. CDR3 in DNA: TGTGCCAGCTCACCATTGGCAGGGGGTAGTGGAGTCACAGATACGCAGTATTTT.

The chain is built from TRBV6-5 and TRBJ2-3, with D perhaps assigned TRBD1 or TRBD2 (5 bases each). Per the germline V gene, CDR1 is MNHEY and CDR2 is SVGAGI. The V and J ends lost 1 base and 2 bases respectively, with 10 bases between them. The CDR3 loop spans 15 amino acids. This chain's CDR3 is CASSYLPGATDTQYF. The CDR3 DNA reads TGTGCCAGCAGTTACTTGCCCGGGGCCACAGATACGCAGTATTTT.

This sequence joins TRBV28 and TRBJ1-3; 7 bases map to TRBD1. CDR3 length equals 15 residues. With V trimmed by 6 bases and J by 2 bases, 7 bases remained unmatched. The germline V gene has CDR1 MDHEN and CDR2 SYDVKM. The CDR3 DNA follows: TGTGCCAGCAGCATAGGGACAGTTCCTGGAAACACCATATATTTT. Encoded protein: CASSIGTVPGNTIYF. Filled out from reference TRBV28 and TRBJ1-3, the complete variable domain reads DVKVTQSSRYLVKRTGEKVFLECVQDMDHENMFWYRQDPGLGLRLIYFSYDVKMKEKGDIPEGYSVSREKKERFSLILESASTNQTSMYLCASSIGTVPGNTIYFGEGSWLTVV.

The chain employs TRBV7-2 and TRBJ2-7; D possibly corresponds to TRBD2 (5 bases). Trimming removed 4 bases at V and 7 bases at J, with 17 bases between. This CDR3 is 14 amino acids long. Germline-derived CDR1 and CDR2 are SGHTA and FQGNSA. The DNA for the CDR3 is TGTGCCAGCAGCTCCCTCCTCGGGGAAGGGGAGCAGTACTTC. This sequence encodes CASSSLLGEGEQYF.

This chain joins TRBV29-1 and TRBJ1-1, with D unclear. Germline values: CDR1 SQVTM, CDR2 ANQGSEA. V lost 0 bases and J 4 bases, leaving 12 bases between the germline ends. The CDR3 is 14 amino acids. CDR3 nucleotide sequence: TGCAGCGTTGAAGATCAGGACGGCTCCACTGAAGCTTTCTTT. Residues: CSVEDQDGSTEAFF.

Here the CDR3 DNA reads TGTGCCAGCAGTTACTCGAGCCCCGCCAGGGAGACCCAGTACTTC. Translating it yields CASSYSSPARETQYF. V gene TRBV6-5 combines with J gene TRBJ2-5; unclear D gene. Germline V CDR1 and CDR2: MNHEY, SVGAGI. The CDR3 sequence is 15 residues long. The V end lost 0 bases, the J end lost 5 bases, and 13 bases lay between the germline ends.

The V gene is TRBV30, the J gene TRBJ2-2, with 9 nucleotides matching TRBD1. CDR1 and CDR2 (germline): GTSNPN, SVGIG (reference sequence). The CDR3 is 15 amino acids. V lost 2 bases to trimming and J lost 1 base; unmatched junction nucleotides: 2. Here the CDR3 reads CAWSTGQGNTGELFF. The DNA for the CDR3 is TGTGCCTGGAGTACGGGACAGGGGAACACCGGGGAGCTGTTTTTT.

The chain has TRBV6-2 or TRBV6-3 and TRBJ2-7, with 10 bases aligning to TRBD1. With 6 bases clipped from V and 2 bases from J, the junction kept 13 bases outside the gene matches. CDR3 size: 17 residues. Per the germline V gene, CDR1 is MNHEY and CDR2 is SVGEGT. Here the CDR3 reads CASSSDRKGQGPYEQYF. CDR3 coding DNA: TGTGCCAGCAGCTCGGACCGAAAGGGACAGGGGCCCTACGAGCAGTACTTC.

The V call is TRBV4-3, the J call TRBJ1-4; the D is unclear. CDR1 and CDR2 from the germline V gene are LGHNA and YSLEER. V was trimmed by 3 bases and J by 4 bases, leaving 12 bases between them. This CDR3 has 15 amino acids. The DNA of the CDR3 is TGCGCCAGCAGCCAGACCGGGTCGGGTAATGAAAAACTGTTTTTT. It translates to CASSQTGSGNEKLFF.

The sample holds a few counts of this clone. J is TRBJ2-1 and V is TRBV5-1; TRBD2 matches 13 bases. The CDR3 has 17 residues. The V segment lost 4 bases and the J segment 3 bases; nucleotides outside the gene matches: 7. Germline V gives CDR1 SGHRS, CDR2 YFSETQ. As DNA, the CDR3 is TGCGCCAGCAGCCACATCGGACTAGCGGGAGTCTACAATGAGCAGTTCTTC. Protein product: CASSHIGLAGVYNEQFF.

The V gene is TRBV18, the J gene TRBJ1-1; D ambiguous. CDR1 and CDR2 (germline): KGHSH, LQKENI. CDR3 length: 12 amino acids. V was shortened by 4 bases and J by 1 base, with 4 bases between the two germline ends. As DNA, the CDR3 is TGTGCCAGCTCACAGAGGAACACTGAAGCTTTCTTT. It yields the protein CASSQRNTEAFF. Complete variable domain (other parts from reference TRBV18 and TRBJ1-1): NAGVMQNPRHLVRRRGQEARLRCSPMKGHSHVYWYRQLPEEGLKFMVYLQKENIIDESGMPKERFSAEFPKEGPSILRIQQVVRGDSAAYFCASSQRNTEAFFGQGTRLTVV.

The CDR3 region is CAWSSIGTYYGYTF. The CDR3 DNA reads as TGTGCCTGGAGTTCCATCGGGACATACTATGGCTACACCTTC. The chain employs TRBV30 and TRBJ1-2; weak D call: TRBD1 (6 bases). Germline V gene sequence: CDR1 GTSNPN, CDR2 SVGIG (reference sequence). This CDR3 is built from 14 residues. Trimming shortened V by 2 bases and J by 3 bases, and 13 bases separated the two germline ends.

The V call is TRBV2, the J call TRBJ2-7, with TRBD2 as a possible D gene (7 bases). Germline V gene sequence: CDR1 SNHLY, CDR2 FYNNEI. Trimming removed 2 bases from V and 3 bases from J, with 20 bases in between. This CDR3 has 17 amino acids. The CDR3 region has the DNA TGTGCCAGCAGTGAAAACCTTCGTCGGGGGGCGGGCTACGAGCAGTACTTC. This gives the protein CASSENLRRGAGYEQYF. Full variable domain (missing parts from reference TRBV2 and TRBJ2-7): EPEVTQTPSHQVTQMGQEVILRCVPISNHLYFYWYRQILGQKVEFLVSFYNNEISEKSEIFDDQFSVERPDGSNFTLKIRSTKLEDSAMYFCASSENLRRGAGYEQYFGPGTRLTVT.

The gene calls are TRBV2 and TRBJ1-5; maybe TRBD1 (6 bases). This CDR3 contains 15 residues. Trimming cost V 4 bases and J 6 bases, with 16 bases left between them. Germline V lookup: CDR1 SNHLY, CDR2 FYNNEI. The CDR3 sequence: CASSVEQGVGQPQHF. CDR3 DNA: TGTGCCAGCAGTGTCGAACAGGGTGTCGGTCAGCCCCAGCATTTT.